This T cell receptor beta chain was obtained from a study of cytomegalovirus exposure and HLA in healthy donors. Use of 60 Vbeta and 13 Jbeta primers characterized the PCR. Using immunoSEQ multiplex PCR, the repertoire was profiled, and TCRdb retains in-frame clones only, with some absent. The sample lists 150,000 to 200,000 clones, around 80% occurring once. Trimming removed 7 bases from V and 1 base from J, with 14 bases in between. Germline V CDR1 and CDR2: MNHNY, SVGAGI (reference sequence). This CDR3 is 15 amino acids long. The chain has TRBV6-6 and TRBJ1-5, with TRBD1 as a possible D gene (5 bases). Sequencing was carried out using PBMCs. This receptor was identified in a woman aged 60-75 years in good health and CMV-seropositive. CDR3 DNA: TGTGCCAGCACCTCAGGGCGGGGGAGCAATCAGCCCCAGCATTTT. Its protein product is CASTSGRGSNQPQHF.